Presented here are 14 T cell receptor beta chains from one specimen sequenced in a study of cytomegalovirus exposure and HLA in healthy donors (dated by TCRdb to about 2017). The receptor library was made with the immunoSEQ multiplex PCR assay. A mixture of 60 forward primers for TCR Vbeta segments and 13 reverse primers for TCR Jbeta segments was used in the multiplex PCR. This is the immuneACCESS table as TCRdb keeps it, with only in-frame sequences that have V and J called. A part of the clones is gone; compared with another copy, unresolved V genes explain less than half, and the rest is unexplained. The table for this sample shows about 160,000 clones. Roughly 1.3% of the sample is in the top ten clones. The sample was PBMCs. The receptors stem from a woman aged 55-69 years in good health and CMV-seronegative.

The rearrangement links TRBV27 to TRBJ1-5; the D gene is possibly TRBD1 (6 bases). Germline V gene sequence: CDR1 MNHEY, CDR2 SMNVEV (reference sequence). Between the trimmed V and J ends, which lost 11 bases and 2 bases, there was a span of 16 bases. The CDR3 is 14 residues long. CDR3 residues: CAVGGRLGNQPQHF. The CDR3 coding sequence is TGTGCCGTAGGGGGTCGGTTGGGCAATCAGCCCCAGCATTTT.

The rearrangement joins TRBV25-1 to TRBJ2-2, with 8 bases matching TRBD1. Germline V lookup: CDR1 MGHDK, CDR2 SYGVNS. V was pared by 0 bases and J by 6 bases, with 9 bases of the junction left unmatched. This CDR3 region has 17 residues. The CDR3 DNA reads TGTGCCAGCAGTGAATATGAACAGGGGGTCAGATCCGGGGAGCTGTTTTTT. Translated: CASSEYEQGVRSGELFF.

The rearrangement links TRBV7-9 to TRBJ1-1; no firm D call. V shed 5 bases and J shed 0 bases, with 13 bases lying between them. Looked up from germline, CDR1 is SEHNR and CDR2 is FQNEAQ (reference sequence). The CDR3 sequence is 15 residues long. CDR3 loop: CASSPTDTLNTEAFF. The CDR3 DNA reads TGTGCCAGCAGCCCCACCGACACTCTGAACACTGAAGCTTTCTTT.

V is TRBV7-2 and J is TRBJ2-2; no definite D call. The CDR3 is made up of 14 amino acids. The germline CDR1 and CDR2 sequences are SGHTA and FQGNSA. Trimming pared 2 bases from V and 5 bases from J, leaving 9 bases between. CDR3 in amino acids: CASSLIPRTGELFF. CDR3 nucleotide sequence: TGTGCCAGCAGCTTAATTCCCAGGACCGGGGAGCTGTTTTTT.

CDR3 loop: CASSLRDRGWDSGNTIYF. The CDR3, as DNA: TGTGCCAGCAGCCTAAGGGACAGGGGATGGGACTCTGGAAACACCATATATTTT. The rearrangement links TRBV14 to TRBJ1-3, with 10 positions matching TRBD1. The CDR3 runs to 18 residues. Losses at the gene ends were 4 bases for V and 0 bases for J; bases not matched to a gene: 9. Germline loops: CDR1 SGHDN, CDR2 FVKESK.

CDR3 coding DNA: TGTGCCAGCTCACCCTCCGGACTGATGACCTACGAGCAGTACTTC. As protein: CASSPSGLMTYEQYF. The chain has TRBV18 and TRBJ2-7, with a weak D call TRBD2 (5 bases). The V end lost 3 bases, the J end lost 2 bases, and 14 bases lay between the germline ends. This CDR3 contains 15 residues. CDR1 and CDR2 from the germline V gene are KGHSH and LQKENI. The entire variable domain, with the rest obtained from reference TRBV18 and TRBJ2-7, is as follows: NAGVMQNPRHLVRRRGQEARLRCSPMKGHSHVYWYRQLPEEGLKFMVYLQKENIIDESGMPKERFSAEFPKEGPSILRIQQVVRGDSAAYFCASSPSGLMTYEQYFGPGTRLTVT.

The chain employs TRBV7-9 and TRBJ1-6; the match to TRBD1 covers 8 bases. This CDR3 has 15 residues. CDR1 is SEHNR and CDR2 is FQNEAQ in the germline V gene (reference sequence). The V gene end was trimmed by 3 bases and the J gene end by 7 bases; junction bases not matched to a gene: 5. The CDR3 spells CASSFEQGGNSPLHF. DNA for the CDR3: TGTGCCAGCAGCTTCGAACAGGGGGGCAATTCACCCCTCCACTTT.

The chain has TRBV7-2 and TRBJ2-7, with D possibly matching TRBD2 (5 bases). The V and J ends lost 6 bases and 2 bases respectively, with 11 bases between them. Germline V gene data show CDR1 as SGHTA and CDR2 as FQGNSA. The CDR3 covers 13 residues. The CDR3 DNA follows: TGTGCCAGCAGAGCGGTGAGCACCTACGAGCAGTACTTC. Its protein is CASRAVSTYEQYF.

The chain employs TRBV7-9 and TRBJ2-7; D is possibly TRBD2 (8 bases). In germline, CDR1 is SEHNR, CDR2 FQNEAQ (reference sequence). Trimming stripped 1 base from V and 3 bases from J, with 19 bases between. The length of the CDR3 is 17 residues. CDR3 in amino acids: CASSLGRDSGGYYEQYF. CDR3 bases: TGTGCCAGCAGCTTAGGCCGGGACAGCGGGGGATACTACGAGCAGTACTTC.

The chain recombines TRBV5-1 with TRBJ2-7; D might be TRBD1 (5 bases). Germline V CDR1 and CDR2: SGHRS, YFSETQ. The CDR3 spans 13 residues. Trimming removed 4 bases at V and 2 bases at J, with 10 bases between. The CDR3 region is CASSPMGPYEQYF. CDR3 coding DNA: TGCGCCAGCAGCCCGATGGGGCCCTACGAGCAGTACTTC.

The gene calls are TRBV5-1 and TRBJ2-2; no reliable D call. The CDR3 is made up of 14 amino acids. Trimming shortened V by 3 bases and J by 3 bases, and 9 bases separated the two germline ends. Germline CDR1 SGHRS, CDR2 YFSETQ. Here the CDR3 DNA reads TGCGCCAGCAGCTCCTGGGCCGACACCGGGGAGCTGTTTTTT. Its translation is CASSSWADTGELFF.

J is TRBJ1-6 and V is TRBV27; 12 bases are a match to TRBD1. With V trimmed by 6 bases and J by 10 bases, 4 bases remained unmatched. The CDR3 runs to 14 residues. Germline CDR1 MNHEY, CDR2 SMNVEV (reference sequence). CDR3 sequence: CASRLGTGGSPLHF. CDR3 DNA: TGTGCCAGCAGACTAGGGACAGGGGGCTCACCCCTCCACTTT.

The chain uses TRBV5-1 and TRBJ2-1, with 13 nucleotides matching TRBD2. The V gene end was trimmed by 5 bases and the J gene end by 4 bases; junction bases not matched to a gene: 12. Germline CDR1 and CDR2: SGHRS and YFSETQ. CDR3 length equals 18 residues. This chain's CDR3 is CASREKLAGGLGYNEQFF. CDR3 DNA sequence: TGCGCCAGCAGGGAAAAACTAGCGGGAGGGTTGGGTTACAATGAGCAGTTCTTC.

The V gene is TRBV2, the J gene TRBJ1-6; the match to TRBD1 covers 7 bases. Germline-derived CDR1 and CDR2 are SNHLY and FYNNEI. V trimming: 4 bases; J trimming: 7 bases; junction bases outside the gene matches: 4. This CDR3 is built from 14 residues. CDR3 protein: CASSGGQLNSPLHF. In DNA, the CDR3 is TGTGCCAGCAGTGGGGGACAGTTAAATTCACCCCTCCACTTT. Supplemented by reference TRBV2 and TRBJ1-6, the full variable domain reads EPEVTQTPSHQVTQMGQEVILRCVPISNHLYFYWYRQILGQKVEFLVSFYNNEISEKSEIFDDQFSVERPDGSNFTLKIRSTKLEDSAMYFCASSGGQLNSPLHFGNGTRLTVT.